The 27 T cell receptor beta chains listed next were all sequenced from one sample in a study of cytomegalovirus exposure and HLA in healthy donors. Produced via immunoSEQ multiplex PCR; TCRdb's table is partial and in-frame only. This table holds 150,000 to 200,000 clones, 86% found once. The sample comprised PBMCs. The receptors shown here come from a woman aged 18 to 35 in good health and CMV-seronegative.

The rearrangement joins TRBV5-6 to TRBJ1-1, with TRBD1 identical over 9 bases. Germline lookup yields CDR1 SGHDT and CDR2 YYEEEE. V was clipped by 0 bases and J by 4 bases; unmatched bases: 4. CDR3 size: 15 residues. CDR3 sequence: CASSLGGQGGTEAFF. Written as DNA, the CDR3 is TGTGCCAGCAGCTTGGGGGGACAGGGCGGCACTGAAGCTTTCTTT.

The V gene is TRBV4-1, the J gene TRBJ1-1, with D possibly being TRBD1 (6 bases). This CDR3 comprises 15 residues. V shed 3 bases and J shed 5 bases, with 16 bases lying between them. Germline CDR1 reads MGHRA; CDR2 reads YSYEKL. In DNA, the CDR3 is TGCGCCAGCAGCCAGCGGACAGAGCTTAGGACTGAAGCTTTCTTT. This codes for CASSQRTELRTEAFF.

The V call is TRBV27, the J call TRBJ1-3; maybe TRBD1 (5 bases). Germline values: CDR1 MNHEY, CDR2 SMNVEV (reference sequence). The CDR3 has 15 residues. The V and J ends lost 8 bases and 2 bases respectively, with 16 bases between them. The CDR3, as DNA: TGTGCCAGCCTTTTCCTACAGGACGCTGGAAACACCATATATTTT. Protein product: CASLFLQDAGNTIYF.

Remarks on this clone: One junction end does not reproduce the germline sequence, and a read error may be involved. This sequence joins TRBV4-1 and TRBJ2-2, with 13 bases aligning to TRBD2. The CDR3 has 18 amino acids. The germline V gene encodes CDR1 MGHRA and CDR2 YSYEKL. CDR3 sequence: CASSQARLAGGHTGELFF. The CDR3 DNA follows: TGCGCCAGCAGTCAAGCGAGACTAGCGGGAGGCCACACCGGGGAGCTGTTTTTT.

CDR3 coding DNA: TGTGCCAGCTCACCCGTAGGGGGAAGGTACAATGAGCAGTTCTTC. It translates to CASSPVGGRYNEQFF. This chain joins TRBV18 and TRBJ2-1; perhaps TRBD1 as D (6 bases). Germline lookup yields CDR1 KGHSH and CDR2 LQKENI. V lost 3 bases and J lost 4, with 13 bases in between. The CDR3 extends over 15 amino acids. Full variable domain (rest looked up from reference TRBV18 and TRBJ2-1): NAGVMQNPRHLVRRRGQEARLRCSPMKGHSHVYWYRQLPEEGLKFMVYLQKENIIDESGMPKERFSAEFPKEGPSILRIQQVVRGDSAAYFCASSPVGGRYNEQFFGPGTRLTVL.

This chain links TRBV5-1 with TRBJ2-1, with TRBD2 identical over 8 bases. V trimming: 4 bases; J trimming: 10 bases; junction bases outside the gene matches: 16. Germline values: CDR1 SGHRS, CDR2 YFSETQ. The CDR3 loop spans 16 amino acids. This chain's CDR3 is CASSPVGIAGFGEQFF. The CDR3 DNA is TGCGCCAGCAGCCCCGTCGGAATAGCGGGATTTGGAGAGCAGTTCTTC.

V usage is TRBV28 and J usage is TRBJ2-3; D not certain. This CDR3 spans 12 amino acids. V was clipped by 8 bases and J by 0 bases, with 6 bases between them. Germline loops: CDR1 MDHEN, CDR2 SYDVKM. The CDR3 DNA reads TGTGCCAGCGAGACTAGCACAGATACGCAGTATTTT. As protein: CASETSTDTQYF.

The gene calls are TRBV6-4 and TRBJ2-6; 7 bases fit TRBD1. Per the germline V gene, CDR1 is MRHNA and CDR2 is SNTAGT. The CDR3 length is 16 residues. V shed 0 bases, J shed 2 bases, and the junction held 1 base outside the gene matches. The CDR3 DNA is TGTGCCAGCAGTGACTCGCAGGGGGCTGGGGCCAACGTCCTGACTTTC. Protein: CASSDSQGAGANVLTF.

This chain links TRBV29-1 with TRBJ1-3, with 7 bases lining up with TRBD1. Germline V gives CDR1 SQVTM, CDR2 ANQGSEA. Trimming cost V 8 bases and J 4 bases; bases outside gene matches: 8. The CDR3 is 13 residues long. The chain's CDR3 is CSIRTGVGNTIYF. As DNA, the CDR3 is TGCAGCATCCGGACAGGAGTAGGAAACACCATATATTTT.

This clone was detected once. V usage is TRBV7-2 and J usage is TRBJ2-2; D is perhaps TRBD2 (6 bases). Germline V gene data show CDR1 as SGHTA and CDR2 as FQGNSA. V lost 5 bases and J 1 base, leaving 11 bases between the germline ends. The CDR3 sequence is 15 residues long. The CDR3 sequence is CASSAGLMNTGELFF. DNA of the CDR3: TGTGCCAGCAGCGCCGGACTAATGAACACCGGGGAGCTGTTTTTT.

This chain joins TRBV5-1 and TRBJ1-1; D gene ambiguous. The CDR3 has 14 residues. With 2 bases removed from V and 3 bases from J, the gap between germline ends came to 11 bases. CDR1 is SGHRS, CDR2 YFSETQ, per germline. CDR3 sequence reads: CASSFEGWDTEAFF. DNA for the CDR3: TGCGCCAGCAGCTTTGAGGGTTGGGACACTGAAGCTTTCTTT.

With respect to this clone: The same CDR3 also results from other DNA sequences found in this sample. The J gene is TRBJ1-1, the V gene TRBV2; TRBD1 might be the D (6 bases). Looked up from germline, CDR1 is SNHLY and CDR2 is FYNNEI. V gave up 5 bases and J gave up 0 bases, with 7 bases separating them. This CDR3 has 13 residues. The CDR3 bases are TGTGCCAGCAGTCAGGGGTTGAACACTGAAGCTTTCTTT. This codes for CASSQGLNTEAFF. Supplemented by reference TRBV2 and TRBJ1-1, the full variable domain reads EPEVTQTPSHQVTQMGQEVILRCVPISNHLYFYWYRQILGQKVEFLVSFYNNEISEKSEIFDDQFSVERPDGSNFTLKIRSTKLEDSAMYFCASSQGLNTEAFFGQGTRLTVV.

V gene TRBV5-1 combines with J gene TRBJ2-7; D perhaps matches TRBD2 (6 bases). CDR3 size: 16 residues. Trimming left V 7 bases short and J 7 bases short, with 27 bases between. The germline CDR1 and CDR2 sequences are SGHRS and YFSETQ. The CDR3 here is CASQPLPASVGGEQYF. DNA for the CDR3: TGCGCCAGCCAACCCCTCCCGGCTAGCGTCGGAGGAGAGCAGTACTTC.

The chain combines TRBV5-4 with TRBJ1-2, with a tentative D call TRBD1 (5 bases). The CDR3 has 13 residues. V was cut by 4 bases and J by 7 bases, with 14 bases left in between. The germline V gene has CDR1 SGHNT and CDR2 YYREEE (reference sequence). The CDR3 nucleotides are TGTGCCAGCAGCGAGGCAGGGATAGGTGGCTACACCTTC. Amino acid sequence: CASSEAGIGGYTF.

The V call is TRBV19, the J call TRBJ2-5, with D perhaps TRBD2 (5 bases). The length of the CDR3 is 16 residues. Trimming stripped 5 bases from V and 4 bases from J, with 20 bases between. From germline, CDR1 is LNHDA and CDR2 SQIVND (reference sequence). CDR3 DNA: TGTGCCAGTAGTCCCCAAGGACTGGAAGGTCGAGAGACCCAGTACTTC. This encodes CASSPQGLEGRETQYF.

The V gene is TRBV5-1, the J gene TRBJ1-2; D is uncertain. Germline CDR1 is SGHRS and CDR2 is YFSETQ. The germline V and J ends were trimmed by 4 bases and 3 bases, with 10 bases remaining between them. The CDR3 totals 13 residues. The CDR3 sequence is CASSETQDYGYTF. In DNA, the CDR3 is TGCGCCAGCAGCGAGACCCAGGACTATGGCTACACCTTC. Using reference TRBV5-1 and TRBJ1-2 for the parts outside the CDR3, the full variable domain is KAGVTQTPRYLIKTRGQQVTLSCSPISGHRSVSWYQQTPGQGLQFLFEYFSETQRNKGNFPGRFSGRQFSNSRSEMNVSTLELGDSALYLCASSETQDYGYTFGSGTRLTVV.

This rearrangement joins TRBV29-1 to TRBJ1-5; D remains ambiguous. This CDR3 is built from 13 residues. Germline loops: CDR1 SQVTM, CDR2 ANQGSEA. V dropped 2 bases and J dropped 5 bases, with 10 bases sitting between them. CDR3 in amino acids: CSVELNKDQPQHF. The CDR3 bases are TGCAGCGTTGAACTAAATAAAGATCAGCCCCAGCATTTT.

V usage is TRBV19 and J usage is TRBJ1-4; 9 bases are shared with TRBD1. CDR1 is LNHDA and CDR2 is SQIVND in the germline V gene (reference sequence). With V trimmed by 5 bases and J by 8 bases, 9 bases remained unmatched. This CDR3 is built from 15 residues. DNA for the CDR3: TGTGCCAGTAGTCCACCGGGACAGGGAGGAGAAAAACTGTTTTTT. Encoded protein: CASSPPGQGGEKLFF.

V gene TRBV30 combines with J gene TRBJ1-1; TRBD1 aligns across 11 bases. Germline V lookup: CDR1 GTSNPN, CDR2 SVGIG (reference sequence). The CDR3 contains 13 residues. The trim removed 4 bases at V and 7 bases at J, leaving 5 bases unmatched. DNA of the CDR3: TGTGCCTGGACCCGGACAGGGGGCGTTGAAGCTTTCTTT. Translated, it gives CAWTRTGGVEAFF.

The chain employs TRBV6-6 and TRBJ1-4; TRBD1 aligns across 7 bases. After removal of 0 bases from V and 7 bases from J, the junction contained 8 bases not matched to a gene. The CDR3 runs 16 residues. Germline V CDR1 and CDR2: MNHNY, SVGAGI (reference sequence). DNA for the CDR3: TGTGCCAGCAGTTACTCGCAGGGGGGCTGGGCTGAAAAACTGTTTTTT. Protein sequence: CASSYSQGGWAEKLFF.

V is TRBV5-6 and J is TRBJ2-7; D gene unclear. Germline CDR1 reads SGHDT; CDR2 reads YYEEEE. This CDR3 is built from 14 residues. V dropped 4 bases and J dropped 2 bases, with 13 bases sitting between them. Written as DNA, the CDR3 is TGTGCCAGCAGCCCCTCCCTGCTAGCCTACGAGCAGTACTTC. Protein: CASSPSLLAYEQYF.

CDR3 protein: CASSESGQRYEQYF. The CDR3 DNA sequence: TGCGCCAGCAGTGAGTCTGGACAGCGTTACGAGCAGTACTTC. The chain joins TRBV10-1 to TRBJ2-7; D possibly corresponds to TRBD1 (6 bases). Trimming removed 0 bases at V and 4 bases at J, with 10 bases between. In germline, CDR1 is WNHNN, CDR2 SYGVQD (reference sequence). The CDR3 spans 14 residues.

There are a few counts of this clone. CDR3 sequence reads: CAWSGQTGNGNQPQHF. CDR3 bases: TGTGCCTGGAGTGGACAAACAGGGAATGGCAATCAGCCCCAGCATTTT. The chain employs TRBV30 and TRBJ1-5; a weak D match, TRBD1 (6 bases). The germline CDR1 and CDR2 sequences are GTSNPN and SVGIG (reference sequence). This CDR3 contains 16 residues. The V end lost 1 base, the J end lost 2 bases, and 15 bases lay between the germline ends.

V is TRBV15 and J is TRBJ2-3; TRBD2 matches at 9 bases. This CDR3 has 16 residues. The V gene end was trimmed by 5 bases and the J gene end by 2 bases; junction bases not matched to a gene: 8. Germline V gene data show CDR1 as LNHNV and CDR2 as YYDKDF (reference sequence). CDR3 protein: CATSGGAGGPTDTQYF. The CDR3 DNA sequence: TGTGCCACCAGCGGGGGGGCGGGAGGGCCCACAGATACGCAGTATTTT.

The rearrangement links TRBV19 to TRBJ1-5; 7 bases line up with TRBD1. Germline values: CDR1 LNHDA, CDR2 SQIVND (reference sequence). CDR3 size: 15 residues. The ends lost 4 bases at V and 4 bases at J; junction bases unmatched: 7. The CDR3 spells CASSTETGTNQPQHF. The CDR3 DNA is TGTGCCAGTAGTACCGAGACAGGGACTAATCAGCCCCAGCATTTT. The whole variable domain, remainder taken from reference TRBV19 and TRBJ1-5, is DGGITQSPKYLFRKEGQNVTLSCEQNLNHDAMYWYRQDPGQGLRLIYYSQIVNDFQKGDIAEGYSVSREKKESFPLTVTSAQKNPTAFYLCASSTETGTNQPQHFGDGTRLSIL.

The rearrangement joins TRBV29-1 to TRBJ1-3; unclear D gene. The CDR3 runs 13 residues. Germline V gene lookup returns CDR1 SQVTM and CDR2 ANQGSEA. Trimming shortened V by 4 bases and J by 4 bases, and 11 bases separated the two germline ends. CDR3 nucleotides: TGCAGCGTTGGCCTGAGGTCCGGAAACACCATATATTTT. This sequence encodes CSVGLRSGNTIYF.

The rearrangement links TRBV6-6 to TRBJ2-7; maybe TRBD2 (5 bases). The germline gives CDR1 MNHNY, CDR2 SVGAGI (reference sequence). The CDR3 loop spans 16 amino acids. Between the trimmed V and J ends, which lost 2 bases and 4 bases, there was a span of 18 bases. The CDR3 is CASSYPKGSGEYEQYF. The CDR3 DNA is TGTGCCAGCAGTTACCCGAAGGGCAGCGGAGAATACGAGCAGTACTTC.